The 29 T cell receptor beta chains reported below all come from one sample, sequenced in a study of T-cell memory formation after mild COVID-19. TCRdb independently ran MiXCR on the 5' RACE reads; one entry per CDR3 protein. This table has 350,000 to 500,000 distinct CDR3 sequences, about 22% appearing once. The sample comprised PBMCs or a T cell subset sorted from them (not recorded which). Receptors were obtained from an adult woman who had mild COVID-19 (a few samples of this study predate the infection). Cell type and time point are not known.

This clonotype was counted only a few times. The chain links TRBV30 to TRBJ1-5; no clear D gene. This CDR3 comprises 13 residues. Trimming stripped 0 bases from V and 11 bases from J, with 14 bases between. Per germline, CDR1 GTSNPN and CDR2 SVGIG (reference sequence). Here the CDR3 reads CAWSVQHGMAQHF. As DNA, the CDR3 is TGTGCCTGGAGTGTACAACACGGGATGGCCCAGCATTTT.

The CDR3 nucleotides are TGTGCCAGCAGCTTACAGACCGGGAGAGGGATGGGAGATACGCAGTATTTT. Amino acid sequence: CASSLQTGRGMGDTQYF. J is TRBJ2-3 and V is TRBV7-8; tentative D call: TRBD2 (6 bases). This CDR3 comprises 17 residues. V shed 2 bases and J shed 5 bases, with 20 bases lying between them. Germline V gene data show CDR1 as SGHVS and CDR2 as FQNEAQ.

This clonotype was counted only a few times. V gene TRBV3-1 combines with J gene TRBJ1-1; 7 bases fit TRBD1. J was trimmed by 1 base and V by 4 bases; bases with no gene match: 6. This CDR3 spans 15 amino acids. Germline V gives CDR1 LGHDT, CDR2 YNNKEL (reference sequence). The CDR3 is CASSRPHRGNTEAFF. The CDR3 DNA sequence: TGTGCCAGCAGCCGCCCTCACAGGGGGAACACTGAAGCTTTCTTT.

This clonotype was seen at least ten times. The gene calls are TRBV20-1 and TRBJ2-1; TRBD1 aligns across 8 bases. CDR3 size: 13 residues. J lost 2 bases, V lost 5 bases, and 2 bases had no gene match. From germline, CDR1 is DFQATT and CDR2 SNEGSKA (reference sequence). DNA of the CDR3: TGCAGTGCTGACAGGGGACCCTACAATGAGCAGTTCTTC. Protein: CSADRGPYNEQFF.

This clonotype was seen only a few times. This chain links TRBV30 with TRBJ2-7; a weak D match, TRBD1 (6 bases). Between the trimmed V and J ends, which lost 2 bases and 1 base, there was a span of 15 bases. The CDR3 is made up of 15 amino acids. From germline, CDR1 is GTSNPN and CDR2 SVGIG (reference sequence). The CDR3 coding sequence is TGTGCCTGGAGTAGAGCCCGGACAGCATCCTACGAGCAGTACTTC. Its translation: CAWSRARTASYEQYF.

This clonotype was observed a few times. V and J are TRBV2 and TRBJ2-1, with 7 positions matching TRBD2. The junction had 5 bases not matched to a gene; V was cut back by 6 bases and J by 0 bases. Germline CDR1 is SNHLY and CDR2 is FYNNEI. CDR3 length: 15 residues. The CDR3 sequence is CASSPRDYSYNEQFF. In DNA, the CDR3 is TGTGCCAGCAGCCCCCGGGACTACTCCTACAATGAGCAGTTCTTC.

J is TRBJ2-5 and V is TRBV30, with D uncertain. Germline loops: CDR1 GTSNPN, CDR2 SVGIG (reference sequence). CDR3 length: 10 amino acids. The germline V and J ends were trimmed by 2 bases and 4 bases, with 2 bases remaining between them. Here the CDR3 DNA reads TGTGCCTGGAGTAGAGAGACCCAGTACTTC. It translates to CAWSRETQYF. The full variable domain, with the rest looked up from reference TRBV30 and TRBJ2-5, is SQTIHQWPATLVQPVGSPLSLECTVEGTSNPNLYWYRQAAGRGLQLLFYSVGIGQISSEVPQNLSASRPQDRQFILSSKKLLLSDSGFYLCAWSRETQYFGPGTRLLVL.

The rearrangement uses TRBV7-9 and TRBJ2-7, with 9 bases lining up with TRBD1. The CDR3 contains 16 residues. From germline, CDR1 is SEHNR and CDR2 FQNEAQ (reference sequence). With V trimmed by 1 base and J by 2 bases, 6 bases remained unmatched. The CDR3 is CASSLGQRQGAYEQYF. The DNA of the CDR3 is TGTGCCAGCAGCTTAGGCCAGAGACAGGGGGCCTACGAGCAGTACTTC.

The rearrangement uses TRBV7-9 and TRBJ2-7; D is ambiguous. The CDR3 contains 14 residues. Per the germline V gene, CDR1 is SEHNR and CDR2 is FQNEAQ (reference sequence). The V and J ends lost 5 bases and 1 base respectively, with 12 bases between them. The CDR3 nucleotides are TGTGCCAGCAGCCTGCCGGCAGAATCCTACGAGCAGTACTTC. Translation gives CASSLPAESYEQYF.

The chain combines TRBV4-1 with TRBJ1-1, with TRBD1 identical over 7 bases. The CDR3 has 17 amino acids. CDR1 and CDR2 from the germline V gene are MGHRA and YSYEKL. J lost 1 base, V lost 1 base, and 9 bases had no gene match. The CDR3 spells CASSQVEWGQRNTEAFF. As DNA, the CDR3 is TGCGCCAGCAGCCAAGTAGAGTGGGGACAGAGGAACACTGAAGCTTTCTTT.

This clonotype turned up a few times. This sequence joins TRBV9 and TRBJ2-3; D is perhaps TRBD2 (6 bases). The V end was cut by 2 bases, the J end by 2 bases, with 18 bases between. CDR1 and CDR2 (germline): SGDLS, YYNGEE. CDR3 length: 17 amino acids. Written as DNA, the CDR3 is TGTGCCAGCAGCGTCCCCGGGGGTAGCGCCTCCACAGATACGCAGTATTTT. The encoded protein is CASSVPGGSASTDTQYF.

This rearrangement joins TRBV11-2 to TRBJ2-1; D might be TRBD2 (6 bases). The ends were cut back, 3 bases at V and 8 bases at J, with 17 bases in the middle. Per the germline V gene, CDR1 is SGHAT and CDR2 is FQNNGV. This CDR3 has 15 residues. CDR3: CASSLDPWGEHEQFF. The CDR3 region has the DNA TGTGCCAGCAGCTTGGACCCTTGGGGGGAACATGAGCAGTTCTTC.

The chain joins TRBV5-1 to TRBJ1-2; D call uncertain. Germline CDR1 and CDR2: SGHRS and YFSETQ. V was clipped by 1 base and J by 8 bases, with 21 bases between them. The CDR3 has 16 amino acids. The CDR3 bases are TGCGCCAGCAGCTTGTGGACGCCGAGAGGAAGTGAGGGCTACACCTTC. Protein: CASSLWTPRGSEGYTF.

The V call is TRBV12-3 or TRBV12-4, the J call TRBJ1-1; D may be TRBD1 (5 bases). The CDR3 contains 14 residues. Trimming took off 2 bases at V and 2 bases at J, with 9 bases between the two ends. The CDR3 DNA reads TGTGCCAGCAGTTTATGGGACTCCAACACTGAAGCTTTCTTT. Its translation: CASSLWDSNTEAFF.

The sample holds a few counts of this clonotype. V usage is TRBV7-7 and J usage is TRBJ2-1; 9 nucleotides align to TRBD2. Germline lookup yields CDR1 SSHAT and CDR2 FNYEAQ (reference sequence). CDR3 length equals 18 residues. V was clipped by 2 bases and J by 5 bases; unmatched bases: 13. CDR3 coding DNA: TGTGCCAGCAGCTTACTAGCGGGGAAGGGACCTCGTAACAATGAGCAGTTCTTC. It is translated as CASSLLAGKGPRNNEQFF.

Concerning this clonotype itself: Its ends do not fully match the called genes, so a read error is possible. The gene calls are TRBV5-5 and TRBJ1-5; weak D call: TRBD1 (5 bases). The CDR3 length is 16 residues. Germline V gives CDR1 SGHKS, CDR2 YYEKEE (reference sequence). CDR3 sequence: CASSLYPTEVNQPQHF. As DNA, the CDR3 is TGTGCAAGCAGCTTGTACCCGACAGAGGTTAATCAGCCCCAGCATTTT.

J is TRBJ2-2 and V is TRBV2, with D possibly TRBD2 on 6 matching bases. The germline V and J ends were trimmed by 2 bases and 5 bases, with 15 bases remaining between them. From germline, CDR1 is SNHLY and CDR2 FYNNEI. The CDR3 loop spans 16 amino acids. DNA of the CDR3: TGTGCCAGCAGTGAAATCGGCCCCGGGGGAACCGGGGAGCTGTTTTTT. Amino acids: CASSEIGPGGTGELFF.

The CDR3 region has the DNA TGCGCCAGCAGCCCTGAAGCGGCCACCTACAATGAGCAGTTCTTC. Its protein product is CASSPEAATYNEQFF. The chain combines TRBV5-1 with TRBJ2-1; TRBD2 might be the D (5 bases). CDR1 is SGHRS and CDR2 is YFSETQ in the germline V gene. The CDR3 sequence is 15 residues long. The V end lost 4 bases, the J end lost 2 bases, and 13 bases lay between the germline ends.

This rearrangement joins TRBV9 to TRBJ1-6; 9 bases are shared with TRBD1. Germline-derived CDR1 and CDR2 are SGDLS and YYNGEE. Trimming at V came to 0 bases and at J to 0 bases, leaving 10 bases not matched to a gene. CDR3 length: 20 residues. This CDR3 is CASSVEGGTGTSSYNSPLHF. The CDR3 DNA reads as TGTGCCAGCAGCGTAGAAGGCGGGACAGGGACCAGCTCCTATAATTCACCCCTCCACTTT.

This clonotype was found a few times. CDR3 loop: CASSYGQGKAFF. In DNA form, the CDR3 reads TGTGCCAGCAGTTACGGGCAGGGGAAAGCTTTCTTT. The genes are TRBV6-5 and TRBJ1-1; tentatively, D is TRBD1 (6 bases). Germline V gives CDR1 MNHEY, CDR2 SVGAGI. This CDR3 contains 12 residues. The ends were cut back, 2 bases at V and 9 bases at J, with 10 bases in the middle.

V gene TRBV19 combines with J gene TRBJ1-1, with TRBD1 matching 7 bases. The CDR3 runs 15 residues. J lost 0 bases, V lost 6 bases, and 7 bases had no gene match. Germline V CDR1 and CDR2: LNHDA, SQIVND (reference sequence). The CDR3 nucleotides are TGTGCCAGTAGACGGAGGGGGACAGTGAACACTGAAGCTTTCTTT. The encoded protein is CASRRRGTVNTEAFF.

This clonotype was picked up a small number of times. This sequence joins TRBV5-1 and TRBJ2-2; 8 positions match TRBD2. CDR3 length equals 17 residues. Losses at the gene ends were 6 bases for V and 2 bases for J; bases not matched to a gene: 12. Germline-derived CDR1 and CDR2 are SGHRS and YFSETQ. CDR3: CASTPPGGALNTGELFF. CDR3 bases: TGCGCCAGCACGCCCCCGGGGGGGGCCCTTAACACCGGGGAGCTGTTTTTT. The full variable domain, in which reference TRBV5-1 and TRBJ2-2 provide the parts outside the CDR3, is KAGVTQTPRYLIKTRGQQVTLSCSPISGHRSVSWYQQTPGQGLQFLFEYFSETQRNKGNFPGRFSGRQFSNSRSEMNVSTLELGDSALYLCASTPPGGALNTGELFFGEGSRLTVL.

This chain joins TRBV5-6 and TRBJ1-1, with D tentatively TRBD1 (5 bases). The CDR3 has 14 amino acids. Germline V gene sequence: CDR1 SGHDT, CDR2 YYEEEE. Trimming cost V 5 bases and J 3 bases, with 14 bases left between them. The CDR3 region has the DNA TGTGCCAGCAGAGTCCACAGGAGGGACACTGAAGCTTTCTTT. This codes for CASRVHRRDTEAFF.

This clonotype was detected only a few times. The chain combines TRBV29-1 with TRBJ2-2; 10 nucleotides agree with TRBD1. The junction had 11 bases not matched to a gene; V was cut back by 6 bases and J by 4 bases. The CDR3 runs to 16 residues. Germline CDR1 is SQVTM and CDR2 is ANQGSEA. CDR3 residues: CSVHETGGLVTGELFF. The CDR3 DNA sequence: TGCAGCGTACACGAGACAGGGGGCTTAGTCACCGGGGAGCTGTTTTTT.

The rearrangement joins TRBV12-3 or TRBV12-4 to TRBJ1-2; possible D gene TRBD1, 5 bases. Trimming took off 8 bases at V and 4 bases at J, with 11 bases between the two ends. This CDR3 spans 12 amino acids. CDR3 bases: TGTGCCAGCGGAAGAGACAGCTATGGCTACACCTTC. Translating it yields CASGRDSYGYTF.

The chain uses TRBV3-1 and TRBJ2-1; no definite D call. From germline, CDR1 is LGHDT and CDR2 YNNKEL (reference sequence). The CDR3 covers 12 residues. The V end lost 0 bases, the J end lost 12 bases, and 9 bases lay between the germline ends. CDR3 in DNA: TGTGCCAGCAGCCAAGATCAAGTGAGGCAGTTCTTC. Translation gives CASSQDQVRQFF.

The chain combines TRBV7-3 with TRBJ2-1; 9 bases agree with TRBD1. The CDR3 covers 17 residues. V lost 5 bases and J lost 0; bases outside the gene matches: 8. Per the germline V gene, CDR1 is SGHTA and CDR2 is FQGTGA. CDR3 in amino acids: CASSLTGGAGSYNEQFF. The CDR3 bases are TGTGCCAGCAGCCTTACAGGGGGCGCGGGCTCCTACAATGAGCAGTTCTTC.

This clonotype has a handful of counts. This chain links TRBV6-2 or TRBV6-3 with TRBJ2-1, with 12 positions matching TRBD1. CDR1 and CDR2 (germline): MNHEY, SVGEGT. The junction had 4 bases not matched to a gene; V was cut back by 6 bases and J by 7 bases. The CDR3 totals 14 residues. The CDR3 nucleotides are TGTGCCAGCAGGCGGGACAGGGGGCCGAATGAGCAGTTCTTC. Amino acids: CASRRDRGPNEQFF.

This clonotype was seen a few times. The chain uses TRBV20-1 and TRBJ2-5; 7 nucleotides agree with TRBD1. Germline values: CDR1 DFQATT, CDR2 SNEGSKA (reference sequence). The CDR3 has 14 amino acids. V gave up 5 bases and J gave up 3 bases; unmatched junction bases: 9. The DNA for the CDR3 is TGCAGTGCTTCAGACAGGGTCAGAAAAGAGACCCAGTACTTC. As protein: CSASDRVRKETQYF.